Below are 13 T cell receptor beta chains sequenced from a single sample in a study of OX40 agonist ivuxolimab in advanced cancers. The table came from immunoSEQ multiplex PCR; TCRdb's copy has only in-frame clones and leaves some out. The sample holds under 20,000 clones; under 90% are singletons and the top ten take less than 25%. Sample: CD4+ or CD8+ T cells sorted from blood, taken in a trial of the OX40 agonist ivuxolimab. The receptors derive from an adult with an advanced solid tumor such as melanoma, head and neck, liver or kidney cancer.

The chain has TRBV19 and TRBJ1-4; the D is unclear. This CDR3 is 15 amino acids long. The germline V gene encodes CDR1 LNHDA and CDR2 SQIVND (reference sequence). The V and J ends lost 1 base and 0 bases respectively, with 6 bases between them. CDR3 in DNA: TGTGCCAGTAGTATAGCGACATCAACTAATGAAAAACTGTTTTTT. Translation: CASSIATSTNEKLFF.

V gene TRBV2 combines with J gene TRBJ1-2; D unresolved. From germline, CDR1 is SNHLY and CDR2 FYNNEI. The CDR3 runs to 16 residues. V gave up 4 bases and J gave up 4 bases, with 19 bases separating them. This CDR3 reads CASSGSTTPAGYGYTF. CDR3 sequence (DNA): TGTGCCAGCAGTGGATCGACCACCCCGGCGGGCTATGGCTACACCTTC.

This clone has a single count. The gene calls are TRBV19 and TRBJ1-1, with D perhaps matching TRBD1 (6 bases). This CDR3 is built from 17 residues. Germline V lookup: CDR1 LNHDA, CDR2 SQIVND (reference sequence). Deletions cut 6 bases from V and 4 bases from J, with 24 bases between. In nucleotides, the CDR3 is TGTGCCAGTAGATCGATAACTATGGGACAAGGTCTCACTGAAGCTTTCTTT. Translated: CASRSITMGQGLTEAFF.

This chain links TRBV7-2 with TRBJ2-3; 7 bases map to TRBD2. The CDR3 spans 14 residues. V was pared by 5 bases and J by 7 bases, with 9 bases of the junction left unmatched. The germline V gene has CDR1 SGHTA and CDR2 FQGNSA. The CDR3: CASSLRTSAHTQYF. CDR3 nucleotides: TGTGCCAGCAGCCTACGAACTAGCGCACATACGCAGTATTTT.

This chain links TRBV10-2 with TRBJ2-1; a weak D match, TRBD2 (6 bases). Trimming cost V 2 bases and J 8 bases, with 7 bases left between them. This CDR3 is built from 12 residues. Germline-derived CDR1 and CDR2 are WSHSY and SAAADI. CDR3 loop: CASSEGEDEQFF. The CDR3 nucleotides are TGCGCCAGCAGTGAGGGGGAGGATGAGCAGTTCTTC.

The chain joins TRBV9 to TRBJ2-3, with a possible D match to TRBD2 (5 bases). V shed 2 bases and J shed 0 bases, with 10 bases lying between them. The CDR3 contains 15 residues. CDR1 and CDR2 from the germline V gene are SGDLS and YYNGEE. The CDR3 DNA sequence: TGTGCCAGCAGCGTTAGCGCGTCTAGCACAGATACGCAGTATTTT. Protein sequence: CASSVSASSTDTQYF.

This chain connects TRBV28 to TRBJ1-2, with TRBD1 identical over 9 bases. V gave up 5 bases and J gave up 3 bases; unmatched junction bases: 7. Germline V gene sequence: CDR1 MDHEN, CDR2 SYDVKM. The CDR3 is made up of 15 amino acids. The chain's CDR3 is CASSHTGGAHYGYTF. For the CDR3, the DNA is TGTGCCAGCAGTCATACAGGGGGCGCGCACTATGGCTACACCTTC.

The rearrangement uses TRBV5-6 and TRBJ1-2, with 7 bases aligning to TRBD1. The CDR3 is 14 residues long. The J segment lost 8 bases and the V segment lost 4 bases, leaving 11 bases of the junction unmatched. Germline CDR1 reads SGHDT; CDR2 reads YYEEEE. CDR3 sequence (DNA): TGTGCCAGCAGCATGGACGGGCAGGGGGACGGCTACACCTTC. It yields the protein CASSMDGQGDGYTF.

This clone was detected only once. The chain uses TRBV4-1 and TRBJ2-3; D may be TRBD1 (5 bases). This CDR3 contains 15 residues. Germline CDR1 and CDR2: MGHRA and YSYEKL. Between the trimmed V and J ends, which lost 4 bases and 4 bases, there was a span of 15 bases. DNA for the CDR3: TGCGCCAGCAGCCGAATGGGGCCCGGCGCAGATACGCAGTATTTT. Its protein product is CASSRMGPGADTQYF.

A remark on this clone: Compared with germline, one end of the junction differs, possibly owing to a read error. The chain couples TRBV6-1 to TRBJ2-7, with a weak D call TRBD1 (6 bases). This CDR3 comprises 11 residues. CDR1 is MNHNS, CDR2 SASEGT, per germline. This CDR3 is CASSEPGHEEF. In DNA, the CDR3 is TGTGCCAGCAGTGAACCGGGACATGAAGAGTTC.

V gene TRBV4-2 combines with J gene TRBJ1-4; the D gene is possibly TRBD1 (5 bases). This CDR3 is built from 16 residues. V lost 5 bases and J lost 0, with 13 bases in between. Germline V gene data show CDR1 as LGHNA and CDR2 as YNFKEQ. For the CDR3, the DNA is TGTGCCAGCAGCTTGGGGACGTTTGCAACTAATGAAAAACTGTTTTTT. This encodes CASSLGTFATNEKLFF.

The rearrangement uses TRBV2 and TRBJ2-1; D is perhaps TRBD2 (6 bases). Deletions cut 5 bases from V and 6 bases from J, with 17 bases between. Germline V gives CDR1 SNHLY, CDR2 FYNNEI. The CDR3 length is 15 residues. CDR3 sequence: CASSSRLEESNEQFF. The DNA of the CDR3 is TGTGCCAGCAGTTCAAGACTAGAAGAATCCAATGAGCAGTTCTTC.

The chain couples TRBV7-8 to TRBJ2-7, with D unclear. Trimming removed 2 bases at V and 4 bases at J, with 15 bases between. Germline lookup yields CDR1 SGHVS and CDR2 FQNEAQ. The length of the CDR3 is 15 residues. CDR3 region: CASSLFQDIKYEQYF. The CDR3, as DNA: TGTGCCAGCAGCTTATTCCAAGACATAAAATACGAGCAGTACTTC. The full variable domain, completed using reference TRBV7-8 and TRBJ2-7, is GAGVSQSPRYKVAKRGQDVALRCDPISGHVSLFWYQQALGQGPEFLTYFQNEAQLDKSGLPSDRFFAERPEGSVSTLKIQRTQQEDSAVYLCASSLFQDIKYEQYFGPGTRLTVT.